The 3 T cell receptor beta chains below all came from one sample that was sequenced in a study of radiotherapy plus CTLA-4 blockade in lung cancer. Method: immunoSEQ multiplex PCR; TCRdb's copy keeps in-frame clones and lacks some. Here the sample spans over 70,000 clones, about 90% being singletons. Sequenced material: peripheral blood, taken from a patient treated with radiotherapy plus ipilimumab. The receptor source for this set is a human donor with non-small cell lung cancer who had a partial response to radiotherapy plus ipilimumab.

The CDR3 DNA sequence: TGTGCCATCACCTTCGACAGTAACTATGGCTACACCTTC. This codes for CAITFDSNYGYTF. This chain connects TRBV10-3 to TRBJ1-2, with D perhaps matching TRBD1 (5 bases). The CDR3 extends over 13 amino acids. V lost 7 bases to trimming and J lost 1 base, with 10 bases between them. Germline loops: CDR1 ENHRY, CDR2 SYGVKD.

The V call is TRBV18, the J call TRBJ2-1; 13 positions match TRBD2. This CDR3 region has 19 residues. V shed 3 bases and J 9 bases; nucleotides not matched to a gene: 17. Looked up from germline, CDR1 is KGHSH and CDR2 is LQKENI. CDR3 DNA sequence: TGTGCCAGCTCACCTCCCCAAGCCTTTACTAGCGGGAGGGCGGCTGAGCAGTTCTTC. Its translation is CASSPPQAFTSGRAAEQFF.

This sequence joins TRBV5-1 and TRBJ2-1, with 8 bases matching TRBD2. The CDR3 covers 19 residues. V was clipped by 1 base and J by 0 bases; unmatched bases: 12. Germline V gives CDR1 SGHRS, CDR2 YFSETQ. The CDR3 DNA follows: TGCGCCAGCAGCTTGATGGCTAGCGGGTTGAGTAGCTCCTACAATGAGCAGTTCTTC. Translating gives CASSLMASGLSSSYNEQFF.